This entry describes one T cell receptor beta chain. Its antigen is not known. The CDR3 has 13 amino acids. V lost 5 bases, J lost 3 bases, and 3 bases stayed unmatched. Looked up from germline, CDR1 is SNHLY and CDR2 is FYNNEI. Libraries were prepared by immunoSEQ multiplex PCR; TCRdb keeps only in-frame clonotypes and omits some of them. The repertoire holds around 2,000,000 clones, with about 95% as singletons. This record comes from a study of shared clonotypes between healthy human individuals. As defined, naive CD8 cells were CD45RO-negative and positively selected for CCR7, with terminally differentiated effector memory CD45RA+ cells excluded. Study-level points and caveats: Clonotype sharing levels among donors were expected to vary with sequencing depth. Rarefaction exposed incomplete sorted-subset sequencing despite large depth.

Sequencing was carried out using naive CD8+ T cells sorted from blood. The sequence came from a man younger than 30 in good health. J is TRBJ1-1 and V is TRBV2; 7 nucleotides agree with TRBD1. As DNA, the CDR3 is TGTGCCAGCAGTCGACAGGGTGACACTGAAGCTTTCTTT. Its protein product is CASSRQGDTEAFF.